This TCR beta chain was observed in a study of shared clonotypes between healthy human individuals. The germline V gene has CDR1 SGHRS and CDR2 YFSETQ. The V end was cut by 3 bases, the J end by 7 bases, with 10 bases between. The length of the CDR3 is 13 residues. Sequenced by immunoSEQ multiplex PCR; TCRdb stores in-frame clones only, minus some. In the table there are 2 million to 2.5 million clones, around 92% of which are singletons. The sequenced material came from naive CD4+ T cells from PBMCs. Stated subset: CD45RA+ positively selected. The gene calls are TRBV5-1 and TRBJ1-4; tentative D call: TRBD1 (5 bases). The source is a man younger than 35 in good health. Some clones in this sample may be carry-over from other donors' samples. This CDR3 reads CASSWAGGEKLFF. The CDR3 coding sequence is TGCGCCAGCAGCTGGGCCGGGGGTGAAAAACTGTTTTTT. The full variable domain, completed using reference TRBV5-1 and TRBJ1-4, is KAGVTQTPRYLIKTRGQQVTLSCSPISGHRSVSWYQQTPGQGLQFLFEYFSETQRNKGNFPGRFSGRQFSNSRSEMNVSTLELGDSALYLCASSWAGGEKLFFGSGTQLSVL.